This T cell receptor (beta chain) was sequenced in a study of Ad26.COV2.S vaccination and SARS-CoV-2 variants. The CDR3 is 15 amino acids. V lost 4 bases to trimming and J lost 1 base; unmatched junction nucleotides: 7. CDR1 and CDR2 from the germline V gene are SGHNT and YYREEE (reference sequence). Sequenced by immunoSEQ multiplex PCR; TCRdb stores in-frame clones only, minus some. Found here are 300,000 to 400,000 clones, more than 70% of them singletons; the top ten hold around 2%. Treatment indicated: approximately 18 received Ad26.COV2.S at low or high dose, single or two shots; five or six received placebo; per-sample allocation not given. Sample collection was performed on day 63 after the first vaccine or placebo injection.

This chain links TRBV5-4 with TRBJ1-1, with 7 bases lining up with TRBD1. This TCR derives from a person between 18 and 65 years old who received the Ad26.COV2.S COVID-19 vaccine or a placebo. The sample consisted of peripheral blood, taken in a trial of Ad26.COV2.S vaccine versus placebo. The CDR3 bases are TGTGCCAGCAGCCATCCGGGACAGTCGAACACTGAAGCTTTCTTT. Its translation is CASSHPGQSNTEAFF.